A single sample gave rise to the 30 T cell receptor beta chains below, sequenced in a study of graft-versus-host responses after intestinal transplantation (dated by TCRdb to the early 2020s). The library was built by means of the immunoSEQ multiplex PCR assay. Entries here come from immuneACCESS through TCRdb and include only in-frame sequences with V and J called. Some clones fail to appear in such tables; in the studies checked, an unresolved V gene covers under half of the shortfall, and the cause of the remainder is unknown. This sample holds 80,000 or so clones; about 90% were observed only once. Approximately 0.73% of the sample is held by the ten biggest clonotypes. Sequencing was performed on PBMCs, taken 98 days after intestinal transplantation. Every receptor here comes from a human patient who received an intestinal transplant, so some T cells may come from the graft donor.

V and J are TRBV6-6 and TRBJ2-7, with D tentatively TRBD2 (7 bases). The ends were cut back, 6 bases at V and 6 bases at J, with 18 bases in the middle. This CDR3 comprises 14 residues. Germline V lookup: CDR1 MNHNY, CDR2 SVGAGI (reference sequence). CDR3 residues: CASSGGGALAEQYF. CDR3 in DNA: TGTGCCAGCAGCGGAGGGGGGGCGTTAGCCGAGCAGTACTTC.

This sequence joins TRBV7-6 and TRBJ1-6; 8 nucleotides line up with TRBD1. The CDR3 has 16 residues. The germline V gene encodes CDR1 SGHVS and CDR2 FNYEAQ. V dropped 5 bases and J dropped 1; count of bases not matched to a gene: 4. CDR3: CASSADRGSYNSPLHF. The DNA of the CDR3 is TGTGCCAGCAGCGCAGACAGGGGTTCCTATAATTCACCCCTCCACTTT.

This clone was detected only once. The chain is built from TRBV5-4 and TRBJ2-7; 7 bases map to TRBD1. The trim removed 1 base at V and 5 bases at J, leaving 9 bases unmatched. The CDR3 consists of 15 residues. In germline, CDR1 is SGHNT, CDR2 YYREEE (reference sequence). CDR3 sequence reads: CASSLLPGGSDEQYF. CDR3 DNA sequence: TGTGCCAGCAGCTTGTTGCCAGGGGGTAGCGACGAGCAGTACTTC.

The chain joins TRBV5-1 to TRBJ2-5, with 9 bases that match TRBD2. The germline V gene has CDR1 SGHRS and CDR2 YFSETQ. The ends lost 2 bases at V and 1 base at J; junction bases unmatched: 3. The CDR3 has 15 amino acids. Written as DNA, the CDR3 is TGCGCCAGCAGCTTTGGCGGGGGGGCCCAAGAGACCCAGTACTTC. It specifies CASSFGGGAQETQYF.

The rearrangement uses TRBV6-5 and TRBJ2-2, with TRBD2 matching 9 bases. J gave up 4 bases and V 2 bases, and 2 bases lay outside the gene matches. The length of the CDR3 is 15 residues. CDR1 and CDR2 (germline): MNHEY, SVGAGI. In DNA form, the CDR3 reads TGTGCCAGCAGTTACCGCGGGAGGGCCACCGGGGAGCTGTTTTTT. It codes for CASSYRGRATGELFF.

The chain combines TRBV2 with TRBJ2-1, with TRBD1 identical over 9 bases. J lost 2 bases, V lost 6 bases, and 2 bases had no gene match. The CDR3 loop spans 14 amino acids. CDR1 is SNHLY, CDR2 FYNNEI, per germline. The CDR3 loop is CASRGQGTYNEQFF. For the CDR3, the DNA is TGTGCCAGCAGGGGACAGGGAACCTACAATGAGCAGTTCTTC.

The chain joins TRBV2 to TRBJ2-5; D ambiguous. The CDR3 is made up of 16 amino acids. The V and J ends lost 4 bases and 4 bases respectively, with 19 bases between them. Germline V CDR1 and CDR2: SNHLY, FYNNEI. Here the CDR3 reads CASSGIATDLGETQYF. The DNA for the CDR3 is TGTGCCAGCAGTGGAATCGCCACAGACTTGGGAGAGACCCAGTACTTC.

The genes are TRBV7-9 and TRBJ2-5; D not resolved. V was clipped by 2 bases and J by 10 bases, with 29 bases between them. This CDR3 is built from 18 residues. Germline loops: CDR1 SEHNR, CDR2 FQNEAQ (reference sequence). In nucleotides, the CDR3 is TGTGCCAGCAGCTTATCCCCCAAAGGGTTGACTTTTCCCACCTACCAGTACTTC. Amino acids: CASSLSPKGLTFPTYQYF.

The V gene is TRBV10-3, the J gene TRBJ1-4, with TRBD1 as a possible D gene (5 bases). V was pared by 7 bases and J by 0 bases, with 12 bases between. The germline CDR1 and CDR2 sequences are ENHRY and SYGVKD. The CDR3 consists of 15 residues. CDR3 sequence (DNA): TGTGCCATCAAGCGGGACTCTGCAACTAATGAAAAACTGTTTTTT. Its protein product is CAIKRDSATNEKLFF.

CDR3 sequence reads: CASSEAGPQETQYF. DNA for the CDR3: TGTGCCAGCAGTGAAGCGGGGCCTCAAGAGACCCAGTACTTC. The genes are TRBV25-1 and TRBJ2-5; D might be TRBD2 (6 bases). The CDR3 spans 14 residues. Trimming removed 2 bases at V and 2 bases at J, with 9 bases between. The germline V gene has CDR1 MGHDK and CDR2 SYGVNS.

The rearrangement links TRBV5-5 to TRBJ1-4; D may be TRBD1 (5 bases). The CDR3 extends over 17 amino acids. Germline V lookup: CDR1 SGHKS, CDR2 YYEKEE (reference sequence). V lost 4 bases, J lost 7 bases, and 23 bases lay in between. Here the CDR3 reads CASSPLTGPSGGEKLFF. In DNA, the CDR3 is TGTGCCAGCAGCCCACTGACCGGCCCGTCCGGGGGTGAAAAACTGTTTTTT. Full variable domain (outside the CDR3, taken from reference TRBV5-5 and TRBJ1-4): DAGVTQSPTHLIKTRGQQVTLRCSPISGHKSVSWYQQVLGQGPQFIFQYYEKEERGRGNFPDRFSARQFPNYSSELNVNALLLGDSALYLCASSPLTGPSGGEKLFFGSGTQLSVL.

The chain uses TRBV2 and TRBJ2-1, with 7 bases matching TRBD1. Germline CDR1 is SNHLY and CDR2 is FYNNEI. This CDR3 comprises 13 residues. Trimming removed 7 bases from V and 3 bases from J; junction bases left unmatched: 3. The CDR3 nucleotides read TGTGCCAGCAACAGGGGCCACTACAATGAGCAGTTCTTC. Protein sequence: CASNRGHYNEQFF.

V is TRBV5-1 and J is TRBJ2-1; D remains unclear. Germline lookup yields CDR1 SGHRS and CDR2 YFSETQ. This CDR3 is 14 amino acids long. Trimming stripped 0 bases from V and 0 bases from J, with 4 bases between. CDR3 nucleotide sequence: TGCGCCAGCAGCTTGGGCCCCTCCTACAATGAGCAGTTCTTC. It translates to CASSLGPSYNEQFF.

The chain uses TRBV6-5 and TRBJ1-1; D unresolved. V was clipped by 4 bases and J by 0 bases, with 6 bases between them. There are 13 residues in the CDR3. Germline V lookup: CDR1 MNHEY, CDR2 SVGAGI. Here the CDR3 reads CASSFDMNTEAFF. The CDR3 DNA is TGTGCCAGCAGTTTTGACATGAACACTGAAGCTTTCTTT.

This clone was recorded only once. The rearrangement uses TRBV11-2 and TRBJ1-6; D uncertain. CDR3 length: 15 amino acids. Trimming took 1 base from V and 4 from J, leaving 8 bases between them. The germline V gene has CDR1 SGHAT and CDR2 FQNNGV. DNA for the CDR3: TGTGCCAGCAGCTTAGCCTCGGGGTATAATTCACCCCTCCACTTT. It specifies CASSLASGYNSPLHF. The full variable domain, its missing parts supplied by reference TRBV11-2 and TRBJ1-6, is EAGVAQSPRYKIIEKRQSVAFWCNPISGHATLYWYQQILGQGPKLLIQFQNNGVVDDSQLPKDRFSAERLKGVDSTLKIQPAKLEDSAVYLCASSLASGYNSPLHFGNGTRLTVT.

V usage is TRBV29-1 and J usage is TRBJ2-3, with 7 bases fitting TRBD2. CDR3 size: 14 residues. Unmatched junction bases numbered 5, after V lost 4 bases and J lost 1 base. The germline CDR1 and CDR2 sequences are SQVTM and ANQGSEA. The CDR3 region is CSVAGTSGTDTQYF. For the CDR3, the DNA is TGCAGCGTTGCCGGAACTAGCGGCACAGATACGCAGTATTTT.

J is TRBJ2-2 and V is TRBV28, with TRBD1 matching over 9 bases. The CDR3 sequence is 15 residues long. J gave up 6 bases and V 4 bases, and 6 bases lay outside the gene matches. The germline V gene encodes CDR1 MDHEN and CDR2 SYDVKM. The CDR3 sequence is CASSSPGQGPGELFF. CDR3 bases: TGTGCCAGCAGTTCCCCGGGACAGGGCCCCGGGGAGCTGTTTTTT.

V gene TRBV6-5 combines with J gene TRBJ1-2; 7 bases agree with TRBD1. CDR3 size: 15 residues. CDR1 is MNHEY and CDR2 is SVGAGI in the germline V gene. V trimming: 2 bases; J trimming: 8 bases; junction bases outside the gene matches: 11. CDR3 sequence: CASSYEEGAPGGYTF. For the CDR3, the DNA is TGTGCCAGCAGTTACGAGGAGGGGGCGCCGGGAGGCTACACCTTC.

The chain has TRBV7-9 and TRBJ2-5; 7 bases align to TRBD1. The V gene end was trimmed by 5 bases and the J gene end by 2 bases; junction bases not matched to a gene: 8. Germline V gives CDR1 SEHNR, CDR2 FQNEAQ (reference sequence). CDR3 length equals 15 residues. As DNA, the CDR3 is TGTGCCAGCAGCCTTACAGGGGCGGTTCAAGAGACCCAGTACTTC. This gives the protein CASSLTGAVQETQYF.

J is TRBJ2-1 and V is TRBV18; 14 positions agree with TRBD2. CDR1 is KGHSH and CDR2 is LQKENI in the germline V gene. Losses at the gene ends were 6 bases for V and 4 bases for J; bases not matched to a gene: 11. The CDR3 spans 18 residues. The CDR3 nucleotides are TGTGCCAGCTCGCAGCGGACTAGCGGGAGGCTCAGGTACAATGAGCAGTTCTTC. Translated, it gives CASSQRTSGRLRYNEQFF. The full variable domain, in which reference TRBV18 and TRBJ2-1 provide the parts outside the CDR3, is NAGVMQNPRHLVRRRGQEARLRCSPMKGHSHVYWYRQLPEEGLKFMVYLQKENIIDESGMPKERFSAEFPKEGPSILRIQQVVRGDSAAYFCASSQRTSGRLRYNEQFFGPGTRLTVL.

This clone was seen once. V usage is TRBV5-1 and J usage is TRBJ2-2; TRBD1 matches at 7 bases. The V segment lost 2 bases and the J segment 7 bases; nucleotides outside the gene matches: 11. This CDR3 comprises 16 residues. Germline CDR1 and CDR2: SGHRS and YFSETQ. The DNA for the CDR3 is TGCGCCAGCAGCTTCCGACCAGGGGGAAGCGTCGGGGAGCTGTTTTTT. Translation gives CASSFRPGGSVGELFF.

The CDR3 sequence is CASSKSGTRNEQYF. DNA for the CDR3: TGTGCCAGCAGCAAATCCGGGACGAGGAACGAGCAGTACTTC. The rearrangement uses TRBV21-1 and TRBJ2-7. TRBV21-1 is shown as a pseudogene. CDR3 length: 14 amino acids.

This chain joins TRBV6-6 and TRBJ1-2; perhaps TRBD1 as D (6 bases). Germline lookup yields CDR1 MNHNY and CDR2 SVGAGI (reference sequence). The V end lost 7 bases, the J end lost 1 base, and 19 bases lay between the germline ends. The CDR3 totals 16 residues. Here the CDR3 reads CASTLIGGPINYGYTF. As DNA, the CDR3 is TGTGCCAGCACTCTCATAGGGGGGCCAATTAACTATGGCTACACCTTC.

V is TRBV2 and J is TRBJ2-7, with D unclear. This CDR3 has 12 residues. The V end lost 6 bases, the J end lost 0 bases, and 6 bases lay between the germline ends. CDR1 is SNHLY, CDR2 FYNNEI, per germline. CDR3 region: CASRESSYEQYF. The CDR3 nucleotides read TGTGCCAGCAGGGAGAGCTCCTACGAGCAGTACTTC.

The chain has TRBV27 and TRBJ2-7; D may be TRBD1 or TRBD2 (5 bases each). V lost 5 bases, J lost 4 bases, and 12 bases lay in between. The CDR3 contains 13 residues. CDR1 is MNHEY, CDR2 SMNVEV, per germline (reference sequence). For the CDR3, the DNA is TGTGCCAGCAGTGCCGGGACGGGATACGAGCAGTACTTC. This codes for CASSAGTGYEQYF.

This chain connects TRBV7-6 to TRBJ2-2, with D unresolved. V was pared by 4 bases and J by 7 bases, with 10 bases between. The CDR3 consists of 13 residues. Germline loops: CDR1 SGHVS, CDR2 FNYEAQ. CDR3 sequence reads: CASSWITGGELFF. The CDR3 bases are TGTGCCAGCAGCTGGATCACGGGCGGGGAGCTGTTTTTT.

The chain recombines TRBV7-8 with TRBJ2-2, with a possible D match to TRBD1 (5 bases). This CDR3 has 15 amino acids. The V and J ends lost 6 bases and 6 bases respectively, with 17 bases between them. Germline V gives CDR1 SGHVS, CDR2 FQNEAQ. For the CDR3, the DNA is TGTGCCAGCAGGAACATCGGACAATCCCCCGGGGAGCTGTTTTTT. It specifies CASRNIGQSPGELFF.

The chain joins TRBV5-1 to TRBJ2-1, with 8 nucleotides matching TRBD1. Germline CDR1 and CDR2: SGHRS and YFSETQ. The CDR3 covers 18 residues. With 0 bases clipped from V and 3 bases from J, the junction kept 11 bases outside the gene matches. CDR3 region: CASSLARTGNEVYNEQFF. The CDR3 DNA follows: TGCGCCAGCAGCTTGGCCAGGACAGGGAATGAGGTCTACAATGAGCAGTTCTTC. Full variable domain (rest looked up from reference TRBV5-1 and TRBJ2-1): KAGVTQTPRYLIKTRGQQVTLSCSPISGHRSVSWYQQTPGQGLQFLFEYFSETQRNKGNFPGRFSGRQFSNSRSEMNVSTLELGDSALYLCASSLARTGNEVYNEQFFGPGTRLTVL.

The CDR3 DNA follows: TGTGCCAGCAGCGGGACTAGCGGGGGAAATGAGCAGTTCTTC. Its protein is CASSGTSGGNEQFF. The chain joins TRBV6-5 to TRBJ2-1; 14 bases match TRBD2. CDR1 and CDR2 (germline): MNHEY, SVGAGI. The CDR3 sequence is 14 residues long. V shed 6 bases, J shed 7 bases, and the junction held 2 bases outside the gene matches.

The table lists this clone with a few counts. V is TRBV5-4 and J is TRBJ2-1, with 7 bases that match TRBD2. V lost 3 bases, J lost 7 bases, and 10 bases stayed unmatched. The CDR3 has 15 residues. Germline V gene data show CDR1 as SGHNT and CDR2 as YYREEE (reference sequence). The CDR3 sequence is CASSYGEAGRNEQFF. CDR3 in DNA: TGTGCCAGCAGCTATGGGGAAGCGGGGAGGAATGAGCAGTTCTTC. Full variable domain (rest looked up from reference TRBV5-4 and TRBJ2-1): ETGVTQSPTHLIKTRGQQVTLRCSSQSGHNTVSWYQQALGQGPQFIFQYYREEENGRGNFPPRFSGLQFPNYSSELNVNALELDDSALYLCASSYGEAGRNEQFFGPGTRLTVL.